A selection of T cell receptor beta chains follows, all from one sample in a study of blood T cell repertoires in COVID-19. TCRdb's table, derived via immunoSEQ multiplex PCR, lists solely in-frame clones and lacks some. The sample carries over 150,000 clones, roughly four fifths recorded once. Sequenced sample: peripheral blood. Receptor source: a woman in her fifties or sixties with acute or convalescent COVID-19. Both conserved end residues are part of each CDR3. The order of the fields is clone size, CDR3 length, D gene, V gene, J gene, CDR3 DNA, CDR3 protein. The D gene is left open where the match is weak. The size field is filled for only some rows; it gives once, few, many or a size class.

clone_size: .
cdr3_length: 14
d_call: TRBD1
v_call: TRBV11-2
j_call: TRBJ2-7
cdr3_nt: TGTGCCAGCAGGCTGGGACAGGCCCCTTCCGAGCAGTACTTC
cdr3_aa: CASRLGQAPSEQYF

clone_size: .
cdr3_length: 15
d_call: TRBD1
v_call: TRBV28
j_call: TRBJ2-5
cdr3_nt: TGTGCCAGCAGGGGGGGACAGGGGAGGTGGGAGACCCAGTACTTC
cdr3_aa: CASRGGQGRWETQYF

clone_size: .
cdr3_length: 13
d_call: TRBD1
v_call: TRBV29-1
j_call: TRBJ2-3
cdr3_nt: TGCAGCGTGGGGACAGGGCGAGGAGATACGCAGTATTTT
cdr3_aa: CSVGTGRGDTQYF

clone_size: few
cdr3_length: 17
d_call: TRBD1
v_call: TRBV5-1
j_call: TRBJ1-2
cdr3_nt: TGCGCCAGCAGCTTGGTCGGACAGGGGGACTTGAAATATGGCTACACCTTC
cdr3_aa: CASSLVGQGDLKYGYTF

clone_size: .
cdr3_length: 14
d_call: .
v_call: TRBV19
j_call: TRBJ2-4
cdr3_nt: TGTGCCAGTCCTTATCCTCTCGGGGGACGTACTCAGTACTTC
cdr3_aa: CASPYPLGGRTQYF

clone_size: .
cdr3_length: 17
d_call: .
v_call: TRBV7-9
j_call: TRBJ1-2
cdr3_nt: TGTGCCAGCACCCCCCAGAACAGGGACGGAGGAGGCTATGGCTACACCTTC
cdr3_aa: CASTPQNRDGGGYGYTF

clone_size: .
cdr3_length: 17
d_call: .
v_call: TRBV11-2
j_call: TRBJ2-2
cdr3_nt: TGTGCCAGCAGCAAGCAGGGGGGCACCGTCAAGACCGGGGAGCTGTTTTTT
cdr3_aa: CASSKQGGTVKTGELFF

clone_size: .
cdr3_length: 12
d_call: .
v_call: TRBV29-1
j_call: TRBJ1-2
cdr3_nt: TGCAGCGTTGAGGGCTACCGGGGGTACTACACCTTC
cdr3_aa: CSVEGYRGYYTF

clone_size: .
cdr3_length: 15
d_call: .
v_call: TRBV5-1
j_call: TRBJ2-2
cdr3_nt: TGCGCCAGCAGCTTGCCTAGCGCGAACACCGGGGAGCTGTTTTTT
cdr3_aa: CASSLPSANTGELFF

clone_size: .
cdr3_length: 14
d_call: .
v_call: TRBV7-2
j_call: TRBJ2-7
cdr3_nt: TGTGCCAGCAGCCCAGATCCGTCAAGATACGAGCAGTACTTC
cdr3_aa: CASSPDPSRYEQYF

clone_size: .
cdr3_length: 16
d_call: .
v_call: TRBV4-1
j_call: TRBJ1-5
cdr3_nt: TGCGCCAGCAGCCAAGATAGACAGTTAGGGAATCAGCCCCAGCATTTT
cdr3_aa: CASSQDRQLGNQPQHF

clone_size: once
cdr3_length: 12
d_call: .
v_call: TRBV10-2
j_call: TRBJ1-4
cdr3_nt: TGCGCCAGCAGTGAAAGAGCGGAGAAACTGTTTTTT
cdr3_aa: CASSERAEKLFF

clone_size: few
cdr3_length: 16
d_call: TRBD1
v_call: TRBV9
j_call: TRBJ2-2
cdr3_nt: TGTGCCAGCAGCGTTAGACAGGGGGCGTCCACCGGGGAGCTGTTTTTT
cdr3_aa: CASSVRQGASTGELFF

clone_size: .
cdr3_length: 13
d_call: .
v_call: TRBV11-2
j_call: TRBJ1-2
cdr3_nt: TGTGCCAGCAGCCCGGGTCCCAACTATGGCTACACCTTC
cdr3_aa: CASSPGPNYGYTF

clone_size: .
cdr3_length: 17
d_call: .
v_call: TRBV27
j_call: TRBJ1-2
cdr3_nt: TGTGCCAGCAGTTTAGGGTCAAGGGGGAAGGGTGACTATGGCTACACCTTC
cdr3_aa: CASSLGSRGKGDYGYTF

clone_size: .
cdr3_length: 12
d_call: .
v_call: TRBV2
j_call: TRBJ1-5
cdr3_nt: TGTGCCAGCAGTGACCAGGCTCAGCCCCAGCATTTT
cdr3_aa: CASSDQAQPQHF

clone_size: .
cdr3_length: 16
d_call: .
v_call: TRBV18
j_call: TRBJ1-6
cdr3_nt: TGTGCCAGCTCACCTCAGGCCAGCTCCTATAATTCACCCCTCCACTTT
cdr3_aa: CASSPQASSYNSPLHF

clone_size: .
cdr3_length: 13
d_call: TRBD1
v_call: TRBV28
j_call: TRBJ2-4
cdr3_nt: TGTGCCAGCAGGTTACAGGGGGGAAACATTCAGTACTTC
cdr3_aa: CASRLQGGNIQYF

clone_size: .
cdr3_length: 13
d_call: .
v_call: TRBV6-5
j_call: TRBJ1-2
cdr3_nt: TGTGCCAGTATTAGGGGGGGAGGGTATGGCTACACCTTC
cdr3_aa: CASIRGGGYGYTF

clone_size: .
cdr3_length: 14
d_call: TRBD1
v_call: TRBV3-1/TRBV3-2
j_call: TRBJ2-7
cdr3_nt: TGTGCCAGCAGCCCCGGGACAGGCGCCTACGAGCAGTACTTC
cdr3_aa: CASSPGTGAYEQYF

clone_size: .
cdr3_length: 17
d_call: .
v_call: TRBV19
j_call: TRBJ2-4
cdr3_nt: TGTGCCAGTACAACCTTCGGCGGGGACTCTGCCAAAAACATTCAGTACTTC
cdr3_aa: CASTTFGGDSAKNIQYF

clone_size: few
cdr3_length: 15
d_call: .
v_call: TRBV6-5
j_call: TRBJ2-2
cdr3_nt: TGTGCCACTCCGGAGCCCGTTGGGAACACCGGGGAGCTGTTTTTT
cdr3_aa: CATPEPVGNTGELFF

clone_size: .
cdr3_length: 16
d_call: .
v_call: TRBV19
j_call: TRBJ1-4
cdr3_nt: TGTGCCAGTAGTATTATCTGGCAGGCAACTAATGAAAAACTGTTTTTT
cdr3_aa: CASSIIWQATNEKLFF

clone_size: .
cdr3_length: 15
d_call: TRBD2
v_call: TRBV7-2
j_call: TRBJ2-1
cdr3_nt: TGTGCCAGCAGCTTTGGACTAGCTGGAAGCAATGAGCAGTTCTTC
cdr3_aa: CASSFGLAGSNEQFF

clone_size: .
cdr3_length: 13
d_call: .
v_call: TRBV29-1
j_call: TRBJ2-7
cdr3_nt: TGCAGCGTCCTTACAGGGAAACGCTACGAGCAGTACTTC
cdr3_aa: CSVLTGKRYEQYF

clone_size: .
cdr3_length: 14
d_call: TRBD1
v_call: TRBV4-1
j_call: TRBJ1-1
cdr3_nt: TGCGCCAGCAGCCCGGGACAGCTCAACACTGAAGCTTTCTTT
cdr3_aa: CASSPGQLNTEAFF

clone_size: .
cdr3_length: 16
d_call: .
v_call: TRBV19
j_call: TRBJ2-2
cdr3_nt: TGTGCCAGTAAAACAGCCCTAGGGGGGGGGACCGGGGAGCTGTTTTTT
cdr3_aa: CASKTALGGGTGELFF

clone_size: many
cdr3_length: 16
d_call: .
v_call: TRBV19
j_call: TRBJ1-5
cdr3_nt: TGTGCCAGTAGTATAACTTCTTGGCAGGGCAATCAGCCCCAGCATTTT
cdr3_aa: CASSITSWQGNQPQHF

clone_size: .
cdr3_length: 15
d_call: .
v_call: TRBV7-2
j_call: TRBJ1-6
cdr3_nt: TGTGCCAGCAGCCCCAGGGATCGAGATAATTCACCCCTCCACTTT
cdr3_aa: CASSPRDRDNSPLHF

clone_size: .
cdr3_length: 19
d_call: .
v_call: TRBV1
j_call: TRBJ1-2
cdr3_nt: TGCACCAGCAGCCAACGCCGGTATAGGGACAGAGGAAGTAACTATGGCTACACCTTC
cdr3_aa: CTSSQRRYRDRGSNYGYTF

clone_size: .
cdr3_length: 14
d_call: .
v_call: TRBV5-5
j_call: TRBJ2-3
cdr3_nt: TGTGCCAGCAGCTTGGGGGGAGAGACAGATACGCAGTATTTT
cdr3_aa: CASSLGGETDTQYF

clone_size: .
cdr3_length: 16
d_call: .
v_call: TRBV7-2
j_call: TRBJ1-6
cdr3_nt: TGTGCCAGCAGCTTAGATAGCGGGAATTGGAATTCACCCCTCCACTTT
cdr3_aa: CASSLDSGNWNSPLHF

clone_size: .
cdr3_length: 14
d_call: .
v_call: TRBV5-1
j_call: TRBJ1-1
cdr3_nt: TGCGCCAGCAGCTTGTACGGCGGGGACACTGAAGCTTTCTTT
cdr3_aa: CASSLYGGDTEAFF

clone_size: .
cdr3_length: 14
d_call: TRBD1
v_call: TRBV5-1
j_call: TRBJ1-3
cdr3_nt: TGCGCCAGCAGCCTGGGGACAGGTGGAAACACCATATATTTT
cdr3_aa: CASSLGTGGNTIYF

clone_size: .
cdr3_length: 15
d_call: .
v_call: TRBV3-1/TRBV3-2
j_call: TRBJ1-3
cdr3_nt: TGTGCCAGCAGCCAAGAAGTCTCCAGATCCAACACCATATATTTT
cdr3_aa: CASSQEVSRSNTIYF

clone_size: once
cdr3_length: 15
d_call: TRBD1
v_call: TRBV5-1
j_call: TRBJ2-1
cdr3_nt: TGCGCCAGCAGCTTACAGGGGAACCCCTACAATGAGCAGTTCTTC
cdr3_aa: CASSLQGNPYNEQFF

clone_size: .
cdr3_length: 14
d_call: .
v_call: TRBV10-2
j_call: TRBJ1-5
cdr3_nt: TGCGCCAGCAGTCTGGGGAGGGCGGGGCAGCCCCAGCATTTT
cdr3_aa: CASSLGRAGQPQHF

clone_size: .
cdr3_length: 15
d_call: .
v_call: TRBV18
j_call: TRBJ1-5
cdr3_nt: TGTGCCAGCTCACCGATGGGGGGAGGCAATCAGCCCCAGCATTTT
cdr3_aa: CASSPMGGGNQPQHF

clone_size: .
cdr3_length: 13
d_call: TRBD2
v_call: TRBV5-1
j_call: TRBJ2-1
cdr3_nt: TGCGCCAGCAGCCCGGGGGGGTACAATGAGCAGTTCTTC
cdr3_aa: CASSPGGYNEQFF

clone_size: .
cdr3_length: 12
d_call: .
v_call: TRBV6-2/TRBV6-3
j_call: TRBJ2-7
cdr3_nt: TGTGCCAGCAGTTACCCGACGGGGGAGCAGTACTTC
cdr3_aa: CASSYPTGEQYF

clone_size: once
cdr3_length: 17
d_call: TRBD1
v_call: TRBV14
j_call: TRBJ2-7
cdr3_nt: TGTGCCAGCAGCCAAGTGTTAGTCCGGACAGGGAGTGGCGAGCAGTACTTC
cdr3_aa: CASSQVLVRTGSGEQYF

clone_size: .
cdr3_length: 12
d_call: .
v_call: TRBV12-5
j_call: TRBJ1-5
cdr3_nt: TGTGCTAGTACAGGGAGCAATCAGCCCCAGCATTTT
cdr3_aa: CASTGSNQPQHF

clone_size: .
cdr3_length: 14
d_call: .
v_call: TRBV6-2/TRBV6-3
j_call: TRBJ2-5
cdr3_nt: TGTGCCAGCAGCCCCTGGGGCGGACAAGAGACCCAGTACTTC
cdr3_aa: CASSPWGGQETQYF

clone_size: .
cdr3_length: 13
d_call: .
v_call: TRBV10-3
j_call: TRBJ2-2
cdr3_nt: TGTGCCATCGGTCAAGCGGCCACCGGGGAGCTGTTTTTT
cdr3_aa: CAIGQAATGELFF

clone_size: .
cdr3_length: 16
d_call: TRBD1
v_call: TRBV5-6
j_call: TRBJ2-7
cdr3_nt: TGTGCCAGCAGCTTGCGGGGACAGGGGCTGATCTACGAGCAGTACTTC
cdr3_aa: CASSLRGQGLIYEQYF

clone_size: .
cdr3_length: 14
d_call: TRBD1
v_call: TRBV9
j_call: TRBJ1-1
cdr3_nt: TGTGCCAGCAGCGGCGGAGGACAGGGGAGGGGAGCTTTCTTT
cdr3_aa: CASSGGGQGRGAFF

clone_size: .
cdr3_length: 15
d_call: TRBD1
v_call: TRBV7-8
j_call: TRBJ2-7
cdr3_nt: TGTGCCAGCAGCTTAAGGGCAGGGGGTGGATACGAGCAGTACTTC
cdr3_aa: CASSLRAGGGYEQYF

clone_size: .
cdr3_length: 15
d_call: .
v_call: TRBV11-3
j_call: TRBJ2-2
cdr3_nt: TGTGCCAGCAGTTCCGACATTTTGGGCACCGGGGAGCTGTTTTTT
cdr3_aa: CASSSDILGTGELFF